The present TCR beta chain was sequenced within a study of OX40 agonist ivuxolimab in advanced cancers. Overall study: Ivuxolimab is an agonistic anti-OX40 (CD134) antibody, and patients were treated with it. Patients were dosed intravenously with ivuxolimab at 0.01 to 10 mg/kg every 2 weeks. Earlier anti-PD-1, anti-PD-L1 or anti-CTLA-4 therapy was permitted; about 38% had received some.

The CDR3 has 14 amino acids. CDR1 and CDR2 (germline): SGHRS, YFSETQ. V was clipped by 0 bases and J by 4 bases; unmatched bases: 3. Using immunoSEQ multiplex PCR, the repertoire was profiled, and TCRdb retains in-frame clones only, with some absent. The table has around 50,000 clones, approximately 90% seen once. Samples of blood were obtained at baseline, on cycle 4 day 1, and on cycle 7 day 1. The sample was CD4+ or CD8+ T cells sorted from blood, taken in a trial of the OX40 agonist ivuxolimab. The V gene is TRBV5-1, the J gene TRBJ2-5, with 7 bases that match TRBD1. The clonotype was recovered from an adult with an advanced solid tumor such as melanoma, head and neck, liver or kidney cancer. CDR3 residues: CASSLVGGGETQYF. The CDR3 DNA reads TGCGCCAGCAGCTTGGTAGGGGGCGGAGAGACCCAGTACTTC.